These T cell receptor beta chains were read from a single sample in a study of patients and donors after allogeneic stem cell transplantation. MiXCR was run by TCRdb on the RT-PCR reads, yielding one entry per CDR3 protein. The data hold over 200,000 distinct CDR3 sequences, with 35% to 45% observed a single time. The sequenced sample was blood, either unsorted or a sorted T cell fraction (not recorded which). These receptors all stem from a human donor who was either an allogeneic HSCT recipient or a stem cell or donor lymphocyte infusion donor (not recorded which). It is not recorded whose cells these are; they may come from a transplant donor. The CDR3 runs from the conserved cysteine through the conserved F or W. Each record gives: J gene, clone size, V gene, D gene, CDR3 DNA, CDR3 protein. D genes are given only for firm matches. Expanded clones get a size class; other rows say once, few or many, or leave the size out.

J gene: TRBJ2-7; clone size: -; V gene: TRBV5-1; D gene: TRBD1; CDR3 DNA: TGCGCCAGCAGCCAAATCGCGTCCGGGACAGCATACGAGCAGTACTTC; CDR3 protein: CASSQIASGTAYEQYF
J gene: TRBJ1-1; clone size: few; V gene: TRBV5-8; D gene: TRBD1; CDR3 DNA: TGTGCCAGCAGCCTCCGCCCCTGGGACAGGGGGCGCGGAGCTTTCTTT; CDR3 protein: CASSLRPWDRGRGAFF
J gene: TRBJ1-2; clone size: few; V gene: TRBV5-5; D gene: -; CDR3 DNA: TGTGCCAGTGCAACAGGGAACTATGGCTACACCTTC; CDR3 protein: CASATGNYGYTF
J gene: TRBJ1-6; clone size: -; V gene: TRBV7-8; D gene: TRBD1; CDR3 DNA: TGTGCCAGCAGCTCTCCCGGGACAGGGCTTTATAATTCACCCCTCCACTTT; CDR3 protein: CASSSPGTGLYNSPLHF
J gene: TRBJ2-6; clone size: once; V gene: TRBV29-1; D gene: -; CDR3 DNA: TGCAGCGCCGAAGTTTCTGGGGCCAACGTCCTGACTTTC; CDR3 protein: CSAEVSGANVLTF
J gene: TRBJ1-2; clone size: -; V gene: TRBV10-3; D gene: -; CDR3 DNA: TGTGCCATTTCGGCGGCCTATGGCTACACCTTC; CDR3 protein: CAISAAYGYTF
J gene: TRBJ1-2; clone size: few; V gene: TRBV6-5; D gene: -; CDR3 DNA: TGTGCCAGCAGTTACTCGATGGCAACCCTCTATGGCTACACCTTC; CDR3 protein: CASSYSMATLYGYTF
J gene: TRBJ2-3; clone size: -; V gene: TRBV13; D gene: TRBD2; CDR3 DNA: TGTGCCAGCAGCCCCGGGACTAGCGGGGGGGCCGGCACAGATACGCAGTATTTT; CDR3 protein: CASSPGTSGGAGTDTQYF
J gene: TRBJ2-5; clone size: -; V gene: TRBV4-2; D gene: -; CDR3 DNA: TGTGCCAGCAGCCAAGAGGGTAGCCCTCTAGTTACAGAGACCCAGTACTTC; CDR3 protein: CASSQEGSPLVTETQYF
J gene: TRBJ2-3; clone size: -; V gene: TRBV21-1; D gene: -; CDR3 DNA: TGTGCCAGCAGCAAAGAGGACCCCACAGATACGCAGTATTTT; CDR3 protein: CASSKEDPTDTQYF
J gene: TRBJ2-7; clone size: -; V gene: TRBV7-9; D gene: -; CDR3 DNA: TGTGCCAGCACCAACCGGGGAGGTCTCTACGAGCAGTACTTC; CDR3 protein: CASTNRGGLYEQYF
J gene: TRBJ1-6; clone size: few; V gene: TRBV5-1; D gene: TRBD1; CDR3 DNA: TGCGCCAGCAGCTTGGGGACAGGGCATTATAATTCACCCCTCCACTTT; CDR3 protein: CASSLGTGHYNSPLHF
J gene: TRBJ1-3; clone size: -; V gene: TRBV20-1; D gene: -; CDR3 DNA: TGCAGTGCTATCCAGCACTCTGGAAACACCATATATTTT; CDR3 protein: CSAIQHSGNTIYF
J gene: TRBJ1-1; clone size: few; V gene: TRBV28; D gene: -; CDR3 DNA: TGTGCCAGCAGGAGGGGTGAAGCTTTCTTT; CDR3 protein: CASRRGEAFF
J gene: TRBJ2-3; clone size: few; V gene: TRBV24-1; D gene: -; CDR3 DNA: TGTGCCACCAGCGACGCGACAAGATCCGTTCCAGATACGCAGTATTTT; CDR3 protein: CATSDATRSVPDTQYF
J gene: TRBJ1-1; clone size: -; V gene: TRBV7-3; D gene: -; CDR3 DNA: TGTGCCACCTCGTCCGGGGTGAACACTGAAGCTTTCTTT; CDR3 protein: CATSSGVNTEAFF
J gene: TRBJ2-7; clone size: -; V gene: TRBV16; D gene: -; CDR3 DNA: TGTGCCAGCAGCCAATGGCAGGAACAGTACTTC; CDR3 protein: CASSQWQEQYF
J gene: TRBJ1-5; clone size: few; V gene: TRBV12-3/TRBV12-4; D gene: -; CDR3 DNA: TGTGCCAGCACCCGCGGGCAGCCCCAGCATTTT; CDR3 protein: CASTRGQPQHF